What follows are 8 T cell receptor beta chains derived from one specimen sequenced in a study of HIV-infected patients and healthy controls (dated by TCRdb to the mid-2010s). Whole blood was used without fractionating the cells, so the repertoire represented all peripheral T cells without sorting. Library method: 5' RACE. The instrument given in TCRdb is Illumina MiSeq. SuperScript III was used to reverse transcribe 500 ng RNA with primers targeting the alpha and beta constant regions. Separate alpha and beta chain libraries were generated by chain-specific third strand synthesis with multiplexing indices. TCRdb reprocessing: public reads trimmed at Q25 with fastp, clones called with MiXCR, in-frame beta chains kept. A single entry per CDR3 protein holds the most common genes and DNA from its merged rows. The sample table contains some 7,800 distinct CDR3 sequences; only one count was recorded for 5% to 6.5% of them. The ten biggest clones cover around a fifth of the sample.

This material consisted of blood, taken before antiretroviral therapy. The receptors originated from an adult with HIV infection.

V is TRBV19 and J is TRBJ1-5; D ambiguous. The ends were cut back, 4 bases at V and 7 bases at J, with 17 bases in the middle. The V gene's germline CDR1 is LNHDA and CDR2 SQIVND (reference sequence). CDR3 length equals 15 residues. CDR3 sequence: CASSRDEAKGQPQHF. The CDR3 DNA is TGTGCCAGTAGTAGAGACGAGGCGAAAGGACAGCCCCAGCATTTT.

This clonotype has ten or more counts. The chain couples TRBV7-2 to TRBJ2-1; D is unclear. The CDR3 is 11 amino acids. The V end was cut by 5 bases, the J end by 6 bases, with 5 bases between. Per germline, CDR1 SGHTA and CDR2 FQGNSA. In DNA form, the CDR3 reads TGTGCCAGCAGCCAGTTCAATGAGCAGTTCTTC. Translation gives CASSQFNEQFF. The full variable domain, in which reference TRBV7-2 and TRBJ2-1 provide the parts outside the CDR3, is GAGVSQSPSNKVTEKGKDVELRCDPISGHTALYWYRQSLGQGLEFLIYFQGNSAPDKSGLPSDRFSAERTGGSVSTLTIQRTQQEDSAVYLCASSQFNEQFFGPGTRLTVL.

This clonotype was recorded at least ten times. J is TRBJ2-5 and V is TRBV14, with D tentatively TRBD2 (5 bases). From germline, CDR1 is SGHDN and CDR2 FVKESK. This CDR3 comprises 14 residues. Between the trimmed V and J ends, which lost 4 bases and 4 bases, there was a span of 13 bases. In nucleotides, the CDR3 is TGTGCCAGCAGCCCGAAAGGACTCGGAGAGACCCAGTACTTC. Residues: CASSPKGLGETQYF.

This clonotype has at least ten counts. Here the CDR3 DNA reads TGTGCCAGCTCACCAGGCCAAGAGACCCAGTACTTC. Protein: CASSPGQETQYF. The chain uses TRBV18 and TRBJ2-5; D ambiguous. This CDR3 spans 12 amino acids. V shed 2 bases and J shed 1 base, with 2 bases lying between them. Germline V CDR1 and CDR2: KGHSH, LQKENI. The full variable domain, in which reference TRBV18 and TRBJ2-5 provide the parts outside the CDR3, is NAGVMQNPRHLVRRRGQEARLRCSPMKGHSHVYWYRQLPEEGLKFMVYLQKENIIDESGMPKERFSAEFPKEGPSILRIQQVVRGDSAAYFCASSPGQETQYFGPGTRLLVL.

In this sample, this clonotype turned up a few times. The chain carries TRBV7-2 and TRBJ1-5; TRBD1 aligns across 8 bases. Germline V gene sequence: CDR1 SGHTA, CDR2 FQGNSA. The CDR3 is made up of 15 amino acids. V trimming: 5 bases; J trimming: 7 bases; junction bases outside the gene matches: 10. Here the CDR3 DNA reads TGTGCCAGCAGCAGAATTGGACAGGGAGGCCAGCCCCAGCATTTT. It translates to CASSRIGQGGQPQHF.

This clonotype was recorded at least ten times. The chain has TRBV10-2 and TRBJ2-1, with a possible D match to TRBD1 (6 bases). With 4 bases removed from V and 8 bases from J, the gap between germline ends came to 15 bases. The germline V gene encodes CDR1 WSHSY and CDR2 SAAADI. The CDR3 totals 14 residues. CDR3 bases: TGCGCCAGCAGTGCTGGCAGGGGATTCGATGAGCAGTTCTTC. This encodes CASSAGRGFDEQFF.

J is TRBJ1-2 and V is TRBV9; D uncertain. The V end was cut by 2 bases, the J end by 4 bases, with 9 bases between. The CDR3 runs to 13 residues. CDR1 SGDLS and CDR2 YYNGEE come from the germline V gene. DNA of the CDR3: TGTGCCAGCAGCGTCCCCCCTCCCTATGGCTACACCTTC. Translated: CASSVPPPYGYTF. Together with reference TRBV9 and TRBJ1-2, the CDR3 gives the full variable domain: DSGVTQTPKHLITATGQRVTLRCSPRSGDLSVYWYQQSLDQGLQFLIQYYNGEERAKGNILERFSAQQFPDLHSELNLSSLELGDSALYFCASSVPPPYGYTFGSGTRLTVV.

This clonotype was counted a few times. The genes are TRBV6-6 and TRBJ2-1; D might be TRBD2 (5 bases). The CDR3 is made up of 14 amino acids. Deletions cut 0 bases from V and 10 bases from J, with 13 bases between. CDR1 and CDR2 from the germline V gene are MNHNY and SVGAGI (reference sequence). CDR3 residues: CASSYSLERGEQFF. The CDR3, as DNA: TGTGCCAGCAGTTACTCGTTGGAGAGAGGGGAGCAGTTCTTC.